The 27 T cell receptor beta chains below come from one sample, sequenced in a study of cytomegalovirus exposure and HLA in healthy donors. The PCR was carried out with 60 Vbeta primers and 13 Jbeta primers. Using immunoSEQ multiplex PCR, the repertoire was profiled, and TCRdb retains in-frame clones only, with some absent. The sample carries about 130,000 clones, roughly 82% recorded once. The specimen sequenced was PBMCs. The receptors stem from a man aged 25 to 40 in good health and CMV-seronegative.

The chain has TRBV2 and TRBJ1-2, with D possibly being TRBD1 (5 bases). V lost 6 bases and J lost 2, with 19 bases in between. CDR1 is SNHLY and CDR2 is FYNNEI in the germline V gene. The CDR3 contains 16 residues. The CDR3 here is CASSPGWGGENYGYTF. In DNA form, the CDR3 reads TGTGCCAGCAGCCCCGGATGGGGGGGGGAAAACTATGGCTACACCTTC.

V is TRBV2 and J is TRBJ2-3, with unresolved D. V was shortened by 6 bases and J by 6 bases, with 13 bases between the two germline ends. Germline-derived CDR1 and CDR2 are SNHLY and FYNNEI. The CDR3 totals 13 residues. In DNA, the CDR3 is TGTGCCAGCAGAGCCCCCCTATTGGATACGCAGTATTTT. Amino acids: CASRAPLLDTQYF.

The chain combines TRBV10-3 with TRBJ1-2; D gene uncertain. V dropped 6 bases and J dropped 4 bases, with 9 bases sitting between them. The germline V gene has CDR1 ENHRY and CDR2 SYGVKD. This CDR3 contains 12 residues. CDR3 region: CAISVGGYGYTF. The DNA of the CDR3 is TGTGCCATCAGCGTGGGAGGCTATGGCTACACCTTC.

This clone was seen a handful of times. J is TRBJ2-7 and V is TRBV18, with 7 positions matching TRBD1. Germline V gives CDR1 KGHSH, CDR2 LQKENI. The CDR3 contains 13 residues. The trim removed 1 base at V and 9 bases at J, leaving 6 bases unmatched. CDR3 protein: CASSPLPRDRQYF. The CDR3, as DNA: TGTGCCAGCTCACCACTACCTCGGGACAGGCAGTACTTC.

This chain uses TRBV7-2 with TRBJ1-3; D is possibly TRBD1 (5 bases). Deletions cut 5 bases from V and 4 bases from J, with 9 bases between. The CDR3 totals 13 residues. From germline, CDR1 is SGHTA and CDR2 FQGNSA. The DNA for the CDR3 is TGTGCCAGCAGCCCTGACAGCGGAAACACCATATATTTT. Its translation: CASSPDSGNTIYF.

The chain joins TRBV12-5 to TRBJ1-1; D might be TRBD1 (5 bases). V was clipped by 5 bases and J by 0 bases, with 10 bases between them. The CDR3 length is 14 residues. Per the germline V gene, CDR1 is LGHNT and CDR2 is FRNRAP. For the CDR3, the DNA is TGTGCTAGTGGTCGTGGGGCAGTGAACACTGAAGCTTTCTTT. Translation gives CASGRGAVNTEAFF.

Comments on this clone: Additional DNA sequences in this sample encode the identical CDR3. The chain combines TRBV6-5 with TRBJ2-3, with 12 bases identical to TRBD1. Germline V CDR1 and CDR2: MNHEY, SVGAGI. V gave up 7 bases and J gave up 9 bases; unmatched junction bases: 11. The CDR3 is 15 residues long. The CDR3 coding sequence is TGTGCCAGCAAAGCGGGGACAGGGGGCGCAGGGACGCAGTATTTT. Protein product: CASKAGTGGAGTQYF.

The V gene is TRBV6-1, the J gene TRBJ1-2, with D hard to call. Trimming removed 1 base from V and 4 bases from J, with 13 bases in between. Germline V gives CDR1 MNHNS, CDR2 SASEGT. This CDR3 region has 15 residues. The DNA for the CDR3 is TGTGCCAGCAGTGAAGACTGGACTGAAGGCTATGGCTACACCTTC. This encodes CASSEDWTEGYGYTF.

This sequence joins TRBV6-5 and TRBJ2-7; 7 nucleotides line up with TRBD1. The CDR3 has 15 amino acids. CDR1 is MNHEY, CDR2 SVGAGI, per germline. Trimming removed 0 bases from V and 2 bases from J; junction bases left unmatched: 4. The chain's CDR3 is CASSYSGTATYEQYF. The CDR3 nucleotides read TGTGCCAGCAGTTACTCGGGGACAGCAACCTACGAGCAGTACTTC.

The CDR3 DNA reads as TGTGCCAGCAGCTCAGCCCTGGGACTAGCGGTCGACGAGCAGTACTTC. It codes for CASSSALGLAVDEQYF. V is TRBV7-9 and J is TRBJ2-7, with 11 positions matching TRBD2. The CDR3 length is 16 residues. V shed 4 bases and J 5 bases; nucleotides not matched to a gene: 10. Germline values: CDR1 SEHNR, CDR2 FQNEAQ (reference sequence).

This clone has only one observation. This chain joins TRBV10-3 and TRBJ1-5, with TRBD1 as a possible D gene (6 bases). V shed 4 bases and J shed 3 bases, with 13 bases lying between them. The CDR3 contains 15 residues. The germline CDR1 and CDR2 sequences are ENHRY and SYGVKD. The CDR3 loop reads CAISGRGGPNQPQHF. As DNA, the CDR3 is TGTGCCATCAGTGGAAGGGGGGGGCCCAATCAGCCCCAGCATTTT.

This sequence joins TRBV15 and TRBJ2-3, with 8 bases that match TRBD2. The germline gives CDR1 LNHNV, CDR2 YYDKDF (reference sequence). V gave up 0 bases and J gave up 2 bases; unmatched junction bases: 7. The length of the CDR3 is 17 residues. The CDR3 coding sequence is TGTGCCACCAGCAGAGAGGGCCCGGGACTAGACACAGATACGCAGTATTTT. Its protein is CATSREGPGLDTDTQYF.

The chain combines TRBV6-1 with TRBJ1-5, with D unclear. CDR1 MNHNS and CDR2 SASEGT come from the germline V gene. There are 14 residues in the CDR3. V dropped 7 bases and J dropped 0 bases, with 10 bases sitting between them. CDR3 sequence: CASKQQNSNQPQHF. The CDR3 nucleotides read TGTGCCAGCAAACAACAGAATAGCAATCAGCCCCAGCATTTT.

The chain combines TRBV6-4 with TRBJ1-2; TRBD1 matches 11 bases. Germline V gene lookup returns CDR1 MRHNA and CDR2 SNTAGT. This CDR3 has 14 amino acids. The J segment lost 7 bases and the V segment lost 2 bases, leaving 3 bases of the junction unmatched. DNA for the CDR3: TGTGCCAGCAGTGACCCTGGGACAGGGGGTGGCTACACCTTC. It specifies CASSDPGTGGGYTF.

The chain has TRBV9 and TRBJ1-5; no definite D call. V was cut by 3 bases and J by 2 bases, with 6 bases left in between. Germline V gene data show CDR1 as SGDLS and CDR2 as YYNGEE. This CDR3 has 13 residues. DNA of the CDR3: TGTGCCAGCAGCGAGAGTGGCAATCAGCCCCAGCATTTT. This gives the protein CASSESGNQPQHF.

This clone appeared a few times. This chain connects TRBV7-2 to TRBJ1-1, with D perhaps matching TRBD1 (5 bases). The length of the CDR3 is 16 residues. V was trimmed by 0 bases and J by 0 bases, leaving 11 bases between them. Looked up from germline, CDR1 is SGHTA and CDR2 is FQGNSA. CDR3 nucleotides: TGTGCCAGCAGCTTAGCAGGGGTCCGGATGAACACTGAAGCTTTCTTT. Translated: CASSLAGVRMNTEAFF. The variable domain in full, completed from reference TRBV7-2 and TRBJ1-1, reads GAGVSQSPSNKVTEKGKDVELRCDPISGHTALYWYRQSLGQGLEFLIYFQGNSAPDKSGLPSDRFSAERTGGSVSTLTIQRTQQEDSAVYLCASSLAGVRMNTEAFFGQGTRLTVV.

This clone was observed a few times. At the DNA level, this CDR3 is encoded by other sequences in the same sample as well. The V gene is TRBV10-3, the J gene TRBJ2-7; 8 bases match TRBD1. J gave up 4 bases and V 4 bases, and 12 bases lay outside the gene matches. This CDR3 region has 16 residues. Looked up from germline, CDR1 is ENHRY and CDR2 is SYGVKD. The CDR3 DNA follows: TGTGCCATCAGTGTTCCGGGGCAGGGGGCAACATACGAGCAGTACTTC. Amino acid sequence: CAISVPGQGATYEQYF.

J is TRBJ1-5 and V is TRBV7-2, with D unresolved. The CDR3 totals 15 residues. V dropped 5 bases and J dropped 2 bases, with 13 bases sitting between them. Per germline, CDR1 SGHTA and CDR2 FQGNSA. The CDR3 DNA reads TGTGCCAGCAGCCCCTCGGCGAGGGGCAATCAGCCCCAGCATTTT. Translated, it gives CASSPSARGNQPQHF. The whole variable domain, filled in from reference TRBV7-2 and TRBJ1-5, reads GAGVSQSPSNKVTEKGKDVELRCDPISGHTALYWYRQSLGQGLEFLIYFQGNSAPDKSGLPSDRFSAERTGGSVSTLTIQRTQQEDSAVYLCASSPSARGNQPQHFGDGTRLSIL.

With respect to this clone: The junction departs from germline at one end; a sequencing error may be responsible. The CDR3 region has the DNA TGCAGTGCTCAGGGACAACCTGGGTTC. Its protein is CSAQGQPGF. The J gene is TRBJ1-2, the V gene TRBV20-1, with D maybe TRBD1 (6 bases). The CDR3 loop spans 9 amino acids. Germline V CDR1 and CDR2: DFQATT, SNEGSKA (reference sequence).

V and J are TRBV6-5 and TRBJ1-4; 9 bases fit TRBD1. CDR3 length equals 15 residues. V was pared by 5 bases and J by 7 bases, with 8 bases of the junction left unmatched. Germline lookup yields CDR1 MNHEY and CDR2 SVGAGI. CDR3 residues: CASSAPGQGLEKLFF. CDR3 nucleotides: TGTGCCAGCAGTGCCCCGGGACAGGGACTTGAAAAACTGTTTTTT.

In regard to this clone: One end of the junction varies from germline; a read error may be responsible. The chain links TRBV30 to TRBJ2-6; D might be TRBD1 (5 bases). Germline CDR1 reads GTSNPN; CDR2 reads SVGIG (reference sequence). This CDR3 has 13 amino acids. Written as DNA, the CDR3 is TGTGCCCAAAGGGTCTCTGGGGCCAACGGCCTGACTTTC. Protein product: CAQRVSGANGLTF.

The genes are TRBV27 and TRBJ2-7, with 7 positions matching TRBD1. V gave up 6 bases and J gave up 5 bases; unmatched junction bases: 10. The CDR3 contains 14 residues. Germline CDR1 MNHEY, CDR2 SMNVEV (reference sequence). The CDR3 DNA follows: TGTGCCAGCAGCCTCCGGGACAGTGGAAACGAGCAGTACTTC. Its protein product is CASSLRDSGNEQYF.

CDR3 residues: CASSVGGEEFYEQYF. In DNA, the CDR3 is TGTGCCAGCAGCGTAGGTGGAGAGGAATTCTACGAGCAGTACTTC. The chain is built from TRBV9 and TRBJ2-7; no clear D. The germline V and J ends were trimmed by 0 bases and 3 bases, with 13 bases remaining between them. This CDR3 is 15 amino acids long. CDR1 is SGDLS, CDR2 YYNGEE, per germline. Full variable domain (outside the CDR3, taken from reference TRBV9 and TRBJ2-7): DSGVTQTPKHLITATGQRVTLRCSPRSGDLSVYWYQQSLDQGLQFLIQYYNGEERAKGNILERFSAQQFPDLHSELNLSSLELGDSALYFCASSVGGEEFYEQYFGPGTRLTVT.

This chain joins TRBV9 and TRBJ1-1; a possible D gene is TRBD1 (6 bases). The V gene's germline CDR1 is SGDLS and CDR2 YYNGEE. This CDR3 contains 15 residues. V was cut by 3 bases and J by 2 bases, with 14 bases left in between. The DNA of the CDR3 is TGTGCCAGCAGCGAATCCGGGACAAGTAACACTGAAGCTTTCTTT. Protein product: CASSESGTSNTEAFF.

This clone was recorded a few times. J is TRBJ2-1 and V is TRBV28; 11 bases fit TRBD2. Germline assignment: CDR1 MDHEN and CDR2 SYDVKM. Germline trimming cut 7 bases from V and 4 bases from J; bases unmatched to any gene: 9. The length of the CDR3 is 16 residues. The CDR3 region has the DNA TGTGCCAGCAATGAGTTGACTAGCGGGGTATACAATGAGCAGTTCTTC. Its protein product is CASNELTSGVYNEQFF.

This clone has more than one count but fewer than ten. The J gene is TRBJ2-5, the V gene TRBV9; 7 bases are a match to TRBD2. With 6 bases clipped from V and 2 bases from J, the junction kept 7 bases outside the gene matches. The CDR3 totals 14 residues. Germline V gene sequence: CDR1 SGDLS, CDR2 YYNGEE. CDR3 sequence (DNA): TGTGCCAGCAACGGCGGGAGCTCACAAGAGACCCAGTACTTC. Amino acids: CASNGGSSQETQYF.

There are a few counts of this clone. CDR3 protein: CASSVAGGGNAYNEQFF. CDR3 DNA sequence: TGTGCCAGCAGCGTAGCGGGTGGGGGGAACGCCTACAATGAGCAGTTCTTC. The chain employs TRBV9 and TRBJ2-1; D is possibly TRBD2 (6 bases). CDR3 size: 17 residues. The ends were cut back, 0 bases at V and 2 bases at J, with 15 bases in the middle. From germline, CDR1 is SGDLS and CDR2 YYNGEE.